The entry below describes one T cell receptor beta chain. Clones were sequenced by immunoSEQ multiplex PCR, and TCRdb holds only the in-frame ones, with some missing. Counted here are about 250,000 clones, 75% to 90% occurring once; the ten biggest clones make up about 2.2%. These data come from a study of blood T cell repertoires in COVID-19. Overall study context: Acute and convalescent COVID-19 specimens originated in the United States, Italy and Spain.

Trimming removed 5 bases from V and 7 bases from J, with 23 bases in between. Looked up from germline, CDR1 is MNHEY and CDR2 is SMNVEV (reference sequence). The CDR3 loop spans 16 amino acids. The sequencing input was PBMCs or T cells enriched from blood (not recorded which). This chain connects TRBV27 to TRBJ1-2, with a possible D match to TRBD1 (6 bases). The source of this sequence is a woman in her late teens or twenties who had recovered from COVID-19. As DNA, the CDR3 is TGTGCCAGCAGTCCTGGACAGACGGTTCTTACTGGTGGCTACACCTTC. Its protein product is CASSPGQTVLTGGYTF.